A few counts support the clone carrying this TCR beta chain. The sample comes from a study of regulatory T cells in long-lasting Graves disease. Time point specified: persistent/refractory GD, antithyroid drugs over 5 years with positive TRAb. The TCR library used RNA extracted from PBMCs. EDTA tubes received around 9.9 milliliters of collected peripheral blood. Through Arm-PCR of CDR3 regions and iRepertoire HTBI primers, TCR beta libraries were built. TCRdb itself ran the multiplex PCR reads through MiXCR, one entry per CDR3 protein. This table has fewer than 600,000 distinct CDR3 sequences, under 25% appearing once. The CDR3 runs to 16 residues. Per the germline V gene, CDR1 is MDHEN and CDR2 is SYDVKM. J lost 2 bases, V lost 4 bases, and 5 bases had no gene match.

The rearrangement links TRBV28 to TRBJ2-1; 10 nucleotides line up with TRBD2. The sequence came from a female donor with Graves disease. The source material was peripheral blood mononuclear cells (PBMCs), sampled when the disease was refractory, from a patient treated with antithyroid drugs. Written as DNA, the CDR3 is TGTGCCAGCAGTTATGATAGCGGGGGGACCTACAATGAGCAGTTCTTC. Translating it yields CASSYDSGGTYNEQFF.